The rows below give T cell receptor beta chains drawn from one sample of a study of regulatory T cells in long-lasting Graves disease. TCRdb re-called the multiplex PCR reads with MiXCR, one entry per CDR3 protein. The repertoire has 550,000 or so distinct CDR3 sequences, around 13% of them found once; the top ten carry about 8.9%. These data were also filed under a second study, of T cells in Graves' hyperthyroidism and ophthalmopathy.

Here the sequenced sample was peripheral blood mononuclear cells (PBMCs), taken at new diagnosis, from a patient treated with antithyroid drugs. These receptors were collected from a woman aged 25 to 45 with Graves disease. The CDR3 runs from the conserved cysteine through the conserved F or W. The order of the fields is D gene, V gene, clone size, CDR3 protein. A D gene is named only where the DNA matches it firmly. Not all rows give a size; the values are once, few, many and, for expanded clones, a class.

d_gene: TRBD1; v_gene: TRBV11-2; abundance: many; CDR3aa: CASSQGGLGNSPLHF
d_gene: NA; v_gene: TRBV11-3; abundance: few; CDR3aa: CASSRGGSNEKLFF
d_gene: NA; v_gene: TRBV11-3; abundance: NA; CDR3aa: CASSLPSHEQFF
d_gene: NA; v_gene: TRBV3-1; abundance: many; CDR3aa: CASSQDFGGRDTEAFF
d_gene: NA; v_gene: TRBV10-2; abundance: few; CDR3aa: CASTSGFSANEKLFF
d_gene: TRBD1; v_gene: TRBV12-3/TRBV12-4; abundance: many; CDR3aa: CASSLSGTGSTDTQYF
d_gene: NA; v_gene: TRBV6-2/TRBV6-3; abundance: many; CDR3aa: CASSYTPGTTEAFF
d_gene: TRBD2; v_gene: TRBV3-1; abundance: many; CDR3aa: CASSHLAGGYHEQFF
d_gene: TRBD1; v_gene: TRBV28; abundance: many; CDR3aa: CASFPGTAHYEQYF
d_gene: NA; v_gene: TRBV12-3/TRBV12-4; abundance: many; CDR3aa: CASRLASGNTIYF
d_gene: TRBD2; v_gene: TRBV20-1; abundance: many; CDR3aa: CSARWWTSGTPYNEQFF
d_gene: NA; v_gene: TRBV10-2; abundance: few; CDR3aa: CASSESHNEQFF
d_gene: TRBD2; v_gene: TRBV11-2; abundance: many; CDR3aa: CASSLSLTSGTDTQYF
d_gene: TRBD2; v_gene: TRBV20-1; abundance: many; CDR3aa: CSASYGRAFNEQFF